What follows are 10 T cell receptor beta chains derived from one specimen sequenced in a study of metastatic and nonmetastatic thyroid tumors. There were no patients who had received any treatment before thyroid surgery. TCRdb re-clonotyped the PCR reads through MiXCR. The sample has more than 20,000 clones; roughly a quarter are singletons. Source material: tumor tissue. These TCRs come from a female donor with papillary thyroid cancer or a benign thyroid nodule (not recorded which). Some clones in this sample may be carry-over from other donors' samples.

The chain has TRBV20-1 and TRBJ2-1; TRBD2 is a possible D gene (5 bases). Germline V gene sequence: CDR1 DFQATT, CDR2 SNEGSKA (reference sequence). The germline V and J ends were trimmed by 0 bases and 7 bases, with 16 bases remaining between them. The CDR3 has 15 residues. In nucleotides, the CDR3 is TGCAGTGCTAGAGATGCGCGGGTCTCTCGAAATGAGCAGTTCTTC. The encoded protein is CSARDARVSRNEQFF.

This clone was detected a few times. Sequence at one end of the junction differs from germline and may be a read error. This chain links TRBV6-1 with TRBJ1-2; a weak D match, TRBD1 (6 bases). CDR3 size: 13 residues. Germline loops: CDR1 MNHNS, CDR2 SASEGT. Here the CDR3 DNA reads TGTGCCAACAGTCCAAAGGGGGAGTATGGCTACACCTTC. It codes for CANSPKGEYGYTF.

A remark on this clone: The junction departs from the called germline gene at one end, perhaps through a read error. The chain employs TRBV11-1 and TRBJ2-2; D perhaps matches TRBD1 (5 bases). CDR1 SGHAT and CDR2 FQDESV come from the germline V gene (reference sequence). This CDR3 is 17 amino acids long. CDR3 protein: CSSSLPGDRVHLLELFF. The CDR3 bases are TGTTCCAGCAGCTTACCGGGTGACAGAGTACATCTCCTTGAGCTGTTTTTT.

The chain joins TRBV11-1 to TRBJ2-7; 10 nucleotides line up with TRBD1. With V trimmed by 1 base and J by 5 bases, 11 bases remained unmatched. CDR3 length equals 17 residues. Germline V gene lookup returns CDR1 SGHAT and CDR2 FQDESV (reference sequence). This chain's CDR3 is CASSLEGYGTGVHEQYF. Written as DNA, the CDR3 is TGTGCCAGCAGCTTAGAGGGTTATGGGACAGGGGTCCACGAGCAGTACTTC. The full variable domain, rest sourced from reference TRBV11-1 and TRBJ2-7, is EAEVAQSPRYKITEKSQAVAFWCDPISGHATLYWYRQILGQGPELLVQFQDESVVDDSQLPKDRFSAERLKGVDSTLKIQPAELGDSAMYLCASSLEGYGTGVHEQYFGPGTRLTVT.

Notes on this clone: Possible read error: a much larger clone is one base away. Different DNA sequences within this sample yield the same CDR3. This chain links TRBV5-4 with TRBJ1-2; maybe TRBD1 (6 bases). The germline gives CDR1 SGHNT, CDR2 YYREEE (reference sequence). The CDR3 runs to 12 residues. V dropped 2 bases and J dropped 11 bases, with 13 bases sitting between them. The chain's CDR3 is CASSFSGAGYTF. The CDR3, as DNA: TGTGCCAGCAGCTTCTCGGGGGCTGGTTACACCTTC.

The chain carries TRBV20-1 and TRBJ1-5, with D possibly being TRBD1 (5 bases). V was clipped by 3 bases and J by 2 bases, with 11 bases between them. CDR1 and CDR2 from the germline V gene are DFQATT and SNEGSKA (reference sequence). The CDR3 length is 14 residues. The DNA for the CDR3 is TGCAGTGCTAGTGTGGGGGGTCGCAATCAGCCCCAGCATTTT. Its translation: CSASVGGRNQPQHF.

By its share, this clone is medium-sized. The chain links TRBV28 to TRBJ1-5, with D perhaps TRBD1 (5 bases). CDR3 length: 14 amino acids. The germline CDR1 and CDR2 sequences are MDHEN and SYDVKM. V was cut by 2 bases and J by 6 bases, with 11 bases left in between. The CDR3 is CASSLTAGGQPQHF. The DNA of the CDR3 is TGTGCCAGCAGTTTAACAGCCGGGGGTCAGCCCCAGCATTTT.

This clone is medium-sized (0.01 to 0.1%) by share. V usage is TRBV30 and J usage is TRBJ1-5, with D possibly matching TRBD1 (5 bases). V lost 2 bases and J lost 2, with 10 bases in between. This CDR3 is 14 amino acids long. Germline CDR1 GTSNPN, CDR2 SVGIG (reference sequence). The CDR3 nucleotides are TGTGCCTGGAGTCCAGGGATTGGCAATCAGCCCCAGCATTTT. As protein: CAWSPGIGNQPQHF. The whole variable domain, filled in from reference TRBV30 and TRBJ1-5, reads SQTIHQWPATLVQPVGSPLSLECTVEGTSNPNLYWYRQAAGRGLQLLFYSVGIGQISSEVPQNLSASRPQDRQFILSSKKLLLSDSGFYLCAWSPGIGNQPQHFGDGTRLSIL.

This clone occurred many times. The chain combines TRBV24-1 with TRBJ1-1, with D possibly being TRBD1 (6 bases). The length of the CDR3 is 14 residues. V was trimmed by 4 bases and J by 2 bases, leaving 10 bases between them. Germline CDR1 reads KGHDR; CDR2 reads SFDVKD. The CDR3 loop is CATSENRDNTEAFF. The DNA for the CDR3 is TGTGCCACCAGTGAAAACAGGGATAACACTGAAGCTTTCTTT.

The CDR3 sequence: CASSMTPGQGAGEQYF. CDR3 in DNA: TGTGCCAGTAGTATGACACCGGGACAGGGGGCAGGGGAGCAGTACTTC. The chain employs TRBV19 and TRBJ2-7; 12 bases align to TRBD1. With 3 bases clipped from V and 7 bases from J, the junction kept 10 bases outside the gene matches. The germline gives CDR1 LNHDA, CDR2 SQIVND (reference sequence). The CDR3 has 16 residues.